The sequence of this T cell receptor (beta chain) was determined in a study of cytomegalovirus exposure and HLA in healthy donors. Comment on this clone: Antigen specificity is unknown.

The study's findings and limits: Confirmation was obtained in vitro that a few CMV-associated chains are specific for CMV antigens. First-cohort TCR clusters were later found to tend to co-occur in the 120 or so validation repertoires. A list of 164 TCR beta chains associated with cytomegalovirus was given.

Germline V gene sequence: CDR1 SGHRS, CDR2 YFSETQ. The CDR3 consists of 14 residues. V dropped 0 bases and J dropped 3 bases, with 9 bases sitting between them. The table came from immunoSEQ multiplex PCR; TCRdb's copy has only in-frame clones and leaves some out. The table lists some 120,000 clones, around 94% of them singletons. This receptor was identified in a woman between 18 and 29 years old in good health and CMV-seronegative. The sequenced material came from PBMCs. The chain carries TRBV5-1 and TRBJ1-2, with a possible D match to TRBD1 (6 bases). The CDR3 region is CASSLGQAYYGYTF. Written as DNA, the CDR3 is TGCGCCAGCAGCTTGGGACAGGCCTACTATGGCTACACCTTC.